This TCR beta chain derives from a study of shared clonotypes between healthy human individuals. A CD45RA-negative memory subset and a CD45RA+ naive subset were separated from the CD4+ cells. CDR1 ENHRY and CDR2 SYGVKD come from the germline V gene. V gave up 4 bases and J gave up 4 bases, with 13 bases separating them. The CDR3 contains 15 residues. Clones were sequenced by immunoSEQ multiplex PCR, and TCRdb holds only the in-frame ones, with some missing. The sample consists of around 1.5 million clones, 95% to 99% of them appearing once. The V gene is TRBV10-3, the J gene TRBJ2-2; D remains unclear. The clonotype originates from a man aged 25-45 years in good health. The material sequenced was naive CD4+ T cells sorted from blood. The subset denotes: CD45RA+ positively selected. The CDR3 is CAISVDGPGTGELFF. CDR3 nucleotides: TGTGCCATCAGTGTCGACGGGCCAGGCACCGGGGAGCTGTTTTTT.